Presented here are 22 T cell receptor beta chains from one specimen sequenced in a study of T cell responses to AZD1222 COVID-19 vaccine. TCRdb's table, derived via immunoSEQ multiplex PCR, lists solely in-frame clones and lacks some. The table includes about 130,000 clones, more than 85% detected once. Specimen: peripheral blood, collected on day 0 of AZD1222 vaccination. The receptors were sampled from an adult in good health.

This chain connects TRBV12-3 or TRBV12-4 to TRBJ1-6; no reliable D call. Trimming left V 6 bases short and J 9 bases short, with 9 bases between. CDR3 length: 12 amino acids. CDR3 sequence reads: CASRLSGSPLHF. The CDR3 bases are TGTGCCAGCAGGCTATCCGGTTCACCCCTCCACTTT.

CDR3 protein: CASSPQHNYGYTF. CDR3 bases: TGTGCCAGTAGTCCACAGCATAACTATGGCTACACCTTC. The rearrangement joins TRBV19 to TRBJ1-2; D not certain. There are 13 residues in the CDR3. Germline CDR1 LNHDA, CDR2 SQIVND (reference sequence). The ends were cut back, 5 bases at V and 1 base at J, with 8 bases in the middle. The complete variable domain, with remaining parts taken from reference TRBV19 and TRBJ1-2, reads DGGITQSPKYLFRKEGQNVTLSCEQNLNHDAMYWYRQDPGQGLRLIYYSQIVNDFQKGDIAEGYSVSREKKESFPLTVTSAQKNPTAFYLCASSPQHNYGYTFGSGTRLTVV.

Comment on this clone: Additional DNA sequences in this sample encode the identical CDR3. This sequence joins TRBV29-1 and TRBJ1-2; no reliable D call. Germline loops: CDR1 SQVTM, CDR2 ANQGSEA. The germline V and J ends were trimmed by 2 bases and 4 bases, with 17 bases remaining between them. The CDR3 covers 15 residues. As DNA, the CDR3 is TGCAGCGTTGAACGGTACCCGGGGAGAGGCTATGGCTACACCTTC. Protein: CSVERYPGRGYGYTF.

CDR3: CASSLRNQPQHF. CDR3 coding DNA: TGTGCCAGCAGTTTACGGAATCAGCCCCAGCATTTT. V usage is TRBV12-3 or TRBV12-4 and J usage is TRBJ1-5; D is undetermined. Trimming removed 2 bases at V and 4 bases at J, with 3 bases between. The CDR3 contains 12 residues.

The chain uses TRBV5-1 and TRBJ2-7; D perhaps matches TRBD2 (5 bases). This CDR3 comprises 14 residues. V was clipped by 0 bases and J by 4 bases, with 11 bases between them. Germline V CDR1 and CDR2: SGHRS, YFSETQ. CDR3 protein: CASSLAVSGYEQYF. Written as DNA, the CDR3 is TGCGCCAGCAGCTTGGCGGTCTCGGGGTACGAGCAGTACTTC. Full variable domain (outside the CDR3, taken from reference TRBV5-1 and TRBJ2-7): KAGVTQTPRYLIKTRGQQVTLSCSPISGHRSVSWYQQTPGQGLQFLFEYFSETQRNKGNFPGRFSGRQFSNSRSEMNVSTLELGDSALYLCASSLAVSGYEQYFGPGTRLTVT.

There are a few counts of this clone. This chain uses TRBV6-5 with TRBJ1-2; D is undetermined. The CDR3 sequence is 13 residues long. CDR1 and CDR2 (germline): MNHEY, SVGAGI. V was pared by 7 bases and J by 4 bases, with 13 bases between. CDR3 nucleotide sequence: TGTGCCAGCAAAACTCCCGGGGTCTATGGCTACACCTTC. Amino acid sequence: CASKTPGVYGYTF.

The rearrangement joins TRBV15 to TRBJ1-3, with D maybe TRBD1 (6 bases). V was clipped by 3 bases and J by 7 bases, with 19 bases between them. The germline gives CDR1 LNHNV, CDR2 YYDKDF (reference sequence). This CDR3 comprises 16 residues. The CDR3 region is CATSRGQTGGRNTIYF. As DNA, the CDR3 is TGTGCCACCAGCAGGGGCCAGACAGGAGGTCGCAACACCATATATTTT.

V gene TRBV19 combines with J gene TRBJ2-7; the match to TRBD1 covers 7 bases. Germline trimming cut 3 bases from V and 0 bases from J; bases unmatched to any gene: 5. This CDR3 spans 15 amino acids. Germline CDR1 reads LNHDA; CDR2 reads SQIVND (reference sequence). Written as DNA, the CDR3 is TGTGCCAGTAGTATTGGGGCAGGGGGCTCCTACGAGCAGTACTTC. Its protein product is CASSIGAGGSYEQYF.

The CDR3 sequence is CASRAGGPNEQFF. The CDR3 bases are TGTGCCAGCAGGGCGGGAGGGCCGAATGAGCAGTTCTTC. The genes are TRBV14 and TRBJ2-1, with 9 bases that match TRBD2. Germline loops: CDR1 SGHDN, CDR2 FVKESK. J gave up 7 bases and V 6 bases, and 4 bases lay outside the gene matches. The CDR3 length is 13 residues.

The V call is TRBV13, the J call TRBJ2-7; 9 nucleotides agree with TRBD1. CDR1 and CDR2 (germline): PRHDT, FYEKMQ (reference sequence). CDR3 length: 15 amino acids. The V gene end was trimmed by 1 base and the J gene end by 3 bases; junction bases not matched to a gene: 4. CDR3 nucleotides: TGTGCCAGCAGCTTAGAGGGGGACAGGGACTACGAGCAGTACTTC. Translating gives CASSLEGDRDYEQYF. Full variable domain (outside the CDR3, taken from reference TRBV13 and TRBJ2-7): AAGVIQSPRHLIKEKRETATLKCYPIPRHDTVYWYQQGPGQDPQFLISFYEKMQSDKGSIPDRFSAQQFSDYHSELNMSSLELGDSALYFCASSLEGDRDYEQYFGPGTRLTVT.

The rearrangement joins TRBV6-5 to TRBJ2-3; 11 bases are shared with TRBD2. V lost 6 bases and J lost 5; bases outside the gene matches: 7. The CDR3 sequence is 15 residues long. Germline CDR1 MNHEY, CDR2 SVGAGI. CDR3 sequence: CASRLGTSGGDTQYF. CDR3 bases: TGTGCCAGCAGGCTAGGGACTAGCGGCGGAGATACGCAGTATTTT.

V usage is TRBV29-1 and J usage is TRBJ2-1; 8 bases fit TRBD2. The length of the CDR3 is 14 residues. Germline V gene data show CDR1 as SQVTM and CDR2 as ANQGSEA. The V and J ends lost 8 bases and 5 bases, in that order; junction bases with no gene match: 11. The CDR3 protein is CSTVAGTTDNEQFF. CDR3 DNA: TGCAGCACCGTAGCGGGGACGACTGACAATGAGCAGTTCTTC.

This chain links TRBV9 with TRBJ1-1, with a weak D call TRBD1 (6 bases). The V end was cut by 4 bases, the J end by 0 bases, with 10 bases between. The CDR3 covers 14 residues. Germline V CDR1 and CDR2: SGDLS, YYNGEE. In nucleotides, the CDR3 is TGTGCCAGCAGCCGACCAGGGGTGAACACTGAAGCTTTCTTT. Its protein product is CASSRPGVNTEAFF. The full variable domain, its missing parts supplied by reference TRBV9 and TRBJ1-1, is DSGVTQTPKHLITATGQRVTLRCSPRSGDLSVYWYQQSLDQGLQFLIQYYNGEERAKGNILERFSAQQFPDLHSELNLSSLELGDSALYFCASSRPGVNTEAFFGQGTRLTVV.

The chain recombines TRBV4-1 with TRBJ2-5, with D unresolved. The germline V gene encodes CDR1 MGHRA and CDR2 YSYEKL. Trimming stripped 4 bases from V and 0 bases from J, with 6 bases between. CDR3 length: 13 amino acids. CDR3 region: CASSPGHQETQYF. The DNA for the CDR3 is TGCGCCAGCAGCCCAGGACACCAAGAGACCCAGTACTTC.

This chain uses TRBV29-1 with TRBJ1-1, with 7 bases matching TRBD1. The germline V gene has CDR1 SQVTM and CDR2 ANQGSEA. Trimming cost V 6 bases and J 7 bases; bases outside gene matches: 2. CDR3 length: 10 amino acids. The CDR3 region is CSVGDSEAFF. CDR3 sequence (DNA): TGCAGCGTCGGGGACAGTGAAGCTTTCTTT.

The V gene is TRBV6-5, the J gene TRBJ1-1, with 7 nucleotides matching TRBD1. Trimming removed 9 bases from V and 0 bases from J; junction bases left unmatched: 7. This CDR3 region has 14 residues. The germline CDR1 and CDR2 sequences are MNHEY and SVGAGI. The CDR3 DNA sequence: TGTGCCAGTAAGGGACAGCTCATGAACACTGAAGCTTTCTTT. It yields the protein CASKGQLMNTEAFF.

The V call is TRBV7-2, the J call TRBJ2-7; unclear D gene. Germline values: CDR1 SGHTA, CDR2 FQGNSA. V was shortened by 0 bases and J by 2 bases, with 5 bases between the two germline ends. CDR3 length: 13 amino acids. The CDR3 sequence: CASSLAMAYEQYF. CDR3 DNA: TGTGCCAGCAGCTTAGCGATGGCCTACGAGCAGTACTTC.

This rearrangement joins TRBV5-6 to TRBJ2-7; 8 nucleotides agree with TRBD1. V dropped 3 bases and J dropped 3; count of bases not matched to a gene: 17. The CDR3 has 18 amino acids. In germline, CDR1 is SGHDT, CDR2 YYEEEE. The CDR3 DNA sequence: TGTGCCAGCAGCTCAATCCGTAGCCCGACAGGGGCCCGCTACGAGCAGTACTTC. Translating it yields CASSSIRSPTGARYEQYF. The full variable domain, completed using reference TRBV5-6 and TRBJ2-7, is DAGVTQSPTHLIKTRGQQVTLRCSPKSGHDTVSWYQQALGQGPQFIFQYYEEEERQRGNFPDRFSGHQFPNYSSELNVNALLLGDSALYLCASSSIRSPTGARYEQYFGPGTRLTVT.

The J gene is TRBJ2-7, the V gene TRBV11-3, with D perhaps assigned TRBD1 or TRBD2 (5 bases each). This CDR3 spans 14 amino acids. Trimming removed 1 base at V and 5 bases at J, with 12 bases between. CDR1 and CDR2 from the germline V gene are SGHNT and YENEEA. Written as DNA, the CDR3 is TGTGCCAGCAGCTTAGGAGGGACCGGTGACGAGCAGTACTTC. Translated: CASSLGGTGDEQYF.

The J gene is TRBJ2-1, the V gene TRBV7-9, with unresolved D. CDR1 is SEHNR and CDR2 is FQNEAQ in the germline V gene (reference sequence). Trimming removed 5 bases from V and 5 bases from J, with 7 bases in between. The CDR3 runs to 12 residues. This CDR3 reads CASSVRNNEQFF. The DNA for the CDR3 is TGTGCCAGCAGCGTCCGGAACAATGAGCAGTTCTTC.

This rearrangement joins TRBV6-5 to TRBJ2-7; TRBD2 matches at 8 bases. Trimming removed 8 bases from V and 3 bases from J; junction bases left unmatched: 12. This CDR3 has 15 residues. Germline loops: CDR1 MNHEY, CDR2 SVGAGI. In nucleotides, the CDR3 is TGTGCCAGCCGTATCGGGGGGGGGCCGTACTACGAGCAGTACTTC. Translation gives CASRIGGGPYYEQYF.

The V gene is TRBV5-6, the J gene TRBJ1-2, with D possibly matching TRBD1 (5 bases). The V gene lost 1 base and the J gene lost 4 bases, with 8 bases spanning the gap. CDR3 length: 13 amino acids. CDR1 SGHDT and CDR2 YYEEEE come from the germline V gene. For the CDR3, the DNA is TGTGCCAGCAGCTTGCGGGACCCCTATGGCTACACCTTC. Its translation is CASSLRDPYGYTF.